This T cell receptor (beta chain) was sequenced during a study of shared clonotypes between healthy human individuals. Positively selected for CCR7, the CD45RO-negative cells used as naive CD8 cells excluded terminally differentiated effector memory CD45RA+ cells. Study results and limitations: The generation probabilities recorded for non-shared clonotypes fell below those of clonotypes shared by all four donors. Among four donors, approximately 5.4% of naive CD4 clonotypes were found in common.

The assay was immunoSEQ multiplex PCR, and TCRdb's table has in-frame clones only and misses some. This sample yields approximately 840,000 clones, of which approximately 97% are seen a single time; about 0.25% belongs to the top ten. In this sample, this clone turned up once. What it recognizes is unknown. Germline CDR1 MNHEY, CDR2 SMNVEV (reference sequence). The CDR3 has 15 residues. Germline trimming cut 5 bases from V and 0 bases from J; bases unmatched to any gene: 3. The chain carries TRBV27 and TRBJ1-5, with 8 bases aligning to TRBD1. Sequencing was performed on naive CD8+ T cells sorted from blood. The sequence was collected from a man aged 30-40 years in good health. The CDR3 is CASSTTGDSNQPQHF. The CDR3 coding sequence is TGTGCCAGCAGTACGACAGGGGATAGCAATCAGCCCCAGCATTTT.